The 25 T cell receptor beta chains below were found in one sample sequenced in a study of blood T cell repertoires in COVID-19 (TCRdb year 2020). Library construction relied on the immunoSEQ multiplex PCR assay. Sourced from immuneACCESS, this table was stored by TCRdb with only in-frame sequences that have V and J called. A share of the clones is absent; for the studies checked, an unresolved V gene accounts for under half, and the remainder has no known explanation. Across this sample there are 90,000 to 100,000 clones, with 75% to 85% seen only once. The top ten clonotypes cover about 25% of the sample. Sequencing used peripheral blood. The receptors originated from a man aged 55 to 69 with acute or convalescent COVID-19.

Regarding this clone: At one boundary the junction diverges from the germline segment, which might be a read error. This chain joins TRBV6-5 and TRBJ2-5, with D possibly TRBD1 on 5 matching bases. Per the germline V gene, CDR1 is MNHEY and CDR2 is SVGAGI. There are 14 residues in the CDR3. CDR3 region: CASSDSLRGETQYF. The CDR3 DNA reads as TGTGCCAGCAGTGACTCTCTTAGGGGAGAGACCCAGTACTTC.

The chain couples TRBV5-4 to TRBJ1-1; no firm D call. V lost 2 bases and J lost 4, with 12 bases in between. Germline CDR1 reads SGHNT; CDR2 reads YYREEE (reference sequence). The CDR3 covers 14 residues. CDR3 bases: TGTGCCAGCAGCTTCGTGGGGAGTTCCACTGAAGCTTTCTTT. Translation: CASSFVGSSTEAFF.

This clone was seen only a few times. The chain is built from TRBV7-2 and TRBJ1-1, with 7 positions matching TRBD1. Germline V gene sequence: CDR1 SGHTA, CDR2 FQGNSA. J lost 5 bases, V lost 5 bases, and 11 bases had no gene match. This CDR3 has 15 amino acids. The CDR3 loop reads CASSPRQGLRTEAFF. As DNA, the CDR3 is TGTGCCAGCAGCCCCCGACAGGGTCTTCGGACTGAAGCTTTCTTT.

The chain has TRBV6-5 and TRBJ1-2, with 8 positions matching TRBD1. The trim removed 8 bases at V and 7 bases at J, leaving 9 bases unmatched. Germline-derived CDR1 and CDR2 are MNHEY and SVGAGI. This CDR3 comprises 13 residues. CDR3 loop: CASADRGGIGYTF. The CDR3 region has the DNA TGTGCCAGCGCTGACAGGGGCGGAATTGGCTACACCTTC.

The rearrangement uses TRBV20-1 and TRBJ2-3, with D tentatively TRBD1 (7 bases). This CDR3 spans 13 amino acids. The germline gives CDR1 DFQATT, CDR2 SNEGSKA (reference sequence). Deletions cut 3 bases from V and 6 bases from J, with 13 bases between. The CDR3 loop is CSASPTGRDTQYF. Here the CDR3 DNA reads TGCAGTGCTAGTCCGACAGGGAGGGATACGCAGTATTTT.

CDR3 coding DNA: TGTGCCAGCTCACCAAACAGCGGAGGAGACACTGAAGCTTTCTTT. It translates to CASSPNSGGDTEAFF. The chain links TRBV18 to TRBJ1-1; D gene ambiguous. The germline CDR1 and CDR2 sequences are KGHSH and LQKENI. This CDR3 is built from 15 residues. Trimming removed 2 bases from V and 3 bases from J, with 13 bases in between.

The J gene is TRBJ1-1, the V gene TRBV29-1; a possible D gene is TRBD1 (5 bases). The CDR3 has 14 residues. CDR1 is SQVTM and CDR2 is ANQGSEA in the germline V gene. V was shortened by 2 bases and J by 1 base, with 11 bases between the two germline ends. The CDR3 here is CSVEPDRSNTEAFF. The DNA for the CDR3 is TGCAGCGTTGAACCCGACAGATCGAACACTGAAGCTTTCTTT.

The CDR3 is CASSSDRGTYNEQFF. The CDR3 region has the DNA TGTGCCAGCTCCTCAGACAGGGGAACCTACAATGAGCAGTTCTTC. The rearrangement links TRBV18 to TRBJ2-1, with 8 bases identical to TRBD1. The CDR3 sequence is 15 residues long. With 6 bases clipped from V and 2 bases from J, the junction kept 6 bases outside the gene matches. Germline CDR1 reads KGHSH; CDR2 reads LQKENI.

The chain joins TRBV18 to TRBJ1-6; unclear D gene. CDR3 length: 13 residues. Germline CDR1 and CDR2: KGHSH and LQKENI. V dropped 5 bases and J dropped 8 bases, with 10 bases sitting between them. CDR3 DNA: TGTGCCAGCTCAACGGGGTTTGATTCACCCCTCCACTTT. Its translation is CASSTGFDSPLHF.

CDR3 DNA: TGTGCCAGCAGCGGACAGGCCCAAAAGCAGTTCTTC. Translation: CASSGQAQKQFF. V gene TRBV5-4 combines with J gene TRBJ2-1; 7 nucleotides agree with TRBD1. Per germline, CDR1 SGHNT and CDR2 YYREEE (reference sequence). This CDR3 region has 12 residues. J lost 11 bases, V lost 4 bases, and 6 bases had no gene match.

This chain joins TRBV5-4 and TRBJ2-7; 10 bases are a match to TRBD1. CDR3 size: 14 residues. Trimming took 5 bases from V and 5 from J; bases not matched to a gene: 7. The germline V gene encodes CDR1 SGHNT and CDR2 YYREEE (reference sequence). The CDR3 loop reads CASSRGQGYHEQYF. CDR3 DNA sequence: TGTGCCAGCAGTAGGGGACAGGGGTACCACGAGCAGTACTTC.

The chain employs TRBV28 and TRBJ1-4; possibly TRBD1 for D (5 bases). Trimming left V 9 bases short and J 6 bases short, with 17 bases between. Germline CDR1 is MDHEN and CDR2 is SYDVKM. The CDR3 length is 14 residues. The CDR3 is CASKRGGMDEKLFF. Written as DNA, the CDR3 is TGTGCCAGTAAACGGGGGGGTATGGATGAAAAACTGTTTTTT.

V and J are TRBV19 and TRBJ1-5; 9 nucleotides align to TRBD1. The junction had 7 bases not matched to a gene; V was cut back by 5 bases and J by 5 bases. The germline V gene encodes CDR1 LNHDA and CDR2 SQIVND (reference sequence). The CDR3 extends over 15 amino acids. In nucleotides, the CDR3 is TGTGCCAGTAGTGGAGGGACAGGGAGGCATCAGCCCCAGCATTTT. Its translation is CASSGGTGRHQPQHF.

The V gene is TRBV6-5, the J gene TRBJ1-1, with 9 bases matching TRBD1. The CDR3 consists of 13 residues. Trimming took 7 bases from V and 6 from J; bases not matched to a gene: 6. Germline CDR1 MNHEY, CDR2 SVGAGI. The CDR3 DNA follows: TGTGCCAGCAACCGCCGGGACAGGGCTGAAGCTTTCTTT. This encodes CASNRRDRAEAFF.

The genes are TRBV9 and TRBJ1-1; TRBD1 aligns across 9 bases. Germline trimming cut 0 bases from V and 5 bases from J; bases unmatched to any gene: 5. Germline V gene lookup returns CDR1 SGDLS and CDR2 YYNGEE. This CDR3 spans 15 amino acids. CDR3 coding DNA: TGTGCCAGCAGCGTAGGCGGGACAGGGAAAACTGAAGCTTTCTTT. It specifies CASSVGGTGKTEAFF.

The V gene is TRBV9, the J gene TRBJ1-1; 9 bases align to TRBD1. This CDR3 is 17 amino acids long. Per germline, CDR1 SGDLS and CDR2 YYNGEE. V was clipped by 0 bases and J by 4 bases; unmatched bases: 10. CDR3 sequence: CASSVAPLGQGATEAFF. In DNA, the CDR3 is TGTGCCAGCAGCGTAGCCCCCTTGGGACAGGGTGCCACTGAAGCTTTCTTT.

This rearrangement joins TRBV2 to TRBJ1-5; TRBD1 agrees at 11 bases. Germline V lookup: CDR1 SNHLY, CDR2 FYNNEI. Unmatched junction bases numbered 5, after V lost 4 bases and J lost 6 bases. The CDR3 totals 15 residues. The CDR3 is CASSGTGGFGQPQHF. The CDR3 DNA reads as TGTGCCAGCAGTGGGACAGGGGGCTTCGGTCAGCCCCAGCATTTT.

Only a few counts were recorded for this clone. The chain links TRBV4-1 to TRBJ1-5, with 7 nucleotides matching TRBD1. Trimming took 0 bases from V and 7 from J; bases not matched to a gene: 3. Germline CDR1 reads MGHRA; CDR2 reads YSYEKL. CDR3 length: 14 residues. The CDR3 DNA sequence: TGCGCCAGCAGCCAAGATCTCAGGGGGCAGCCCCAGCATTTT. This gives the protein CASSQDLRGQPQHF.

J is TRBJ1-5 and V is TRBV5-1; D not certain. This CDR3 spans 15 amino acids. The V and J ends lost 0 bases and 4 bases respectively, with 11 bases between them. The germline CDR1 and CDR2 sequences are SGHRS and YFSETQ. DNA for the CDR3: TGCGCCAGCAGCTTGGTGGCAGGCCCAAATCAGCCCCAGCATTTT. Translation: CASSLVAGPNQPQHF.

V is TRBV2 and J is TRBJ1-1; D not certain. Germline loops: CDR1 SNHLY, CDR2 FYNNEI. This CDR3 has 12 amino acids. V was pared by 6 bases and J by 7 bases, with 12 bases between. CDR3: CASRLRRDEAFF. CDR3 DNA sequence: TGTGCCAGCAGGTTAAGGCGGGATGAAGCTTTCTTT.

The V call is TRBV7-9, the J call TRBJ1-6; D is uncertain. This CDR3 is 13 amino acids long. The germline gives CDR1 SEHNR, CDR2 FQNEAQ (reference sequence). V lost 2 bases to trimming and J lost 5 bases, with 4 bases between them. DNA of the CDR3: TGTGCCAGCAGCTTAACAGATAATTCACCCCTCCACTTT. Amino acids: CASSLTDNSPLHF.

The J gene is TRBJ2-4, the V gene TRBV27, with a tentative D call TRBD2 (6 bases). Trimming pared 4 bases from V and 3 bases from J, leaving 16 bases between. CDR3 length equals 16 residues. CDR1 MNHEY and CDR2 SMNVEV come from the germline V gene (reference sequence). In DNA form, the CDR3 reads TGTGCCAGCAGTTCCCCGGCTTTGGGGGGCAAAAACATTCAGTACTTC. Amino acid sequence: CASSSPALGGKNIQYF.

This clone is a singleton in its sample. This CDR3 reads CASSQFNEQFF. The CDR3 DNA sequence: TGTGCCAGCAGCCAATTCAATGAGCAGTTCTTC. The chain recombines TRBV2 with TRBJ2-1; D uncertain. V was trimmed by 6 bases and J by 6 bases, leaving 6 bases between them. This CDR3 has 11 amino acids. Germline V gene data show CDR1 as SNHLY and CDR2 as FYNNEI.

The chain employs TRBV2 and TRBJ1-1, with 7 bases that match TRBD1. Trimming took 6 bases from V and 0 from J; bases not matched to a gene: 4. This CDR3 contains 14 residues. The germline V gene encodes CDR1 SNHLY and CDR2 FYNNEI. The CDR3 nucleotides are TGTGCCAGCAGACTCAGGGGGTTGAACACTGAAGCTTTCTTT. This encodes CASRLRGLNTEAFF. The variable domain in full, completed from reference TRBV2 and TRBJ1-1, reads EPEVTQTPSHQVTQMGQEVILRCVPISNHLYFYWYRQILGQKVEFLVSFYNNEISEKSEIFDDQFSVERPDGSNFTLKIRSTKLEDSAMYFCASRLRGLNTEAFFGQGTRLTVV.

V gene TRBV5-1 combines with J gene TRBJ1-1; 9 bases align to TRBD1. V lost 3 bases to trimming and J lost 1 base; unmatched junction nucleotides: 1. The CDR3 sequence is 14 residues long. Germline values: CDR1 SGHRS, CDR2 YFSETQ. The CDR3 loop is CASSWTGENTEAFF. In DNA, the CDR3 is TGCGCCAGCAGCTGGACAGGGGAGAACACTGAAGCTTTCTTT.